The subject of this entry is one T cell receptor (beta chain). Its antigen is unknown. The PCR ran on 60 Vbeta and 13 Jbeta primers. Method: immunoSEQ multiplex PCR; TCRdb's copy keeps in-frame clones and lacks some. The sample lists 85,000 to 100,000 clones; about two thirds were seen once. This record belongs to a study of cytomegalovirus exposure and HLA in healthy donors. Study summary: In a previous analysis, 117 million unique TCR beta sequences were found from 170 million or so T cells. Study-level findings and limits: When a later analysis was performed, an Asian-associated ancestry cluster reportedly had fewer N-insertions than the roughly 700-donor mean. Among CMV-associated TCR beta chains, most appeared HLA-restricted in a later analysis.

Per the germline V gene, CDR1 is SGHTA and CDR2 is FQGNSA. The CDR3 sequence is 12 residues long. V was pared by 4 bases and J by 4 bases, with 8 bases between. The sequence was collected from a man aged 45-65 years in good health and CMV-seronegative. The chain recombines TRBV7-2 with TRBJ2-7; perhaps TRBD1 as D (5 bases). Sequencing input: PBMCs. CDR3 residues: CASSSSGYEQYF. Here the CDR3 DNA reads TGTGCCAGCAGCTCCTCAGGGTACGAGCAGTACTTC.